This T cell receptor (beta chain) was obtained from a study of a mutant IDH1 vaccine in newly diagnosed glioma. Time point: week 5, during vaccination. Topical imiquimod accompanied each vaccine dose, which consisted of 300 ug of mutant IDH1 20-mer peptide. This CDR3 is 16 amino acids long. Germline V lookup: CDR1 SGHRS, CDR2 YFSETQ. The V end was cut by 1 base, the J end by 2 bases, with 13 bases between. In the case of this clone: The antigen is unknown.

Some clones are missing from TCRdb's copy, which holds only in-frame ones; the method was immunoSEQ multiplex PCR. The sample shows nearly 55,000 clones, around 80% of them seen only once. The chain links TRBV5-1 to TRBJ2-1; D unclear. The sequences come from PBMCs, collected from a glioma patient whose treatment included an IDH1 peptide vaccine. This TCR was recovered from a man aged 30 to 39 with glioma. Here the CDR3 reads CASSLRDQSTYNEQFF. The CDR3 coding sequence is TGCGCCAGCAGCTTGCGTGACCAGTCAACCTACAATGAGCAGTTCTTC.